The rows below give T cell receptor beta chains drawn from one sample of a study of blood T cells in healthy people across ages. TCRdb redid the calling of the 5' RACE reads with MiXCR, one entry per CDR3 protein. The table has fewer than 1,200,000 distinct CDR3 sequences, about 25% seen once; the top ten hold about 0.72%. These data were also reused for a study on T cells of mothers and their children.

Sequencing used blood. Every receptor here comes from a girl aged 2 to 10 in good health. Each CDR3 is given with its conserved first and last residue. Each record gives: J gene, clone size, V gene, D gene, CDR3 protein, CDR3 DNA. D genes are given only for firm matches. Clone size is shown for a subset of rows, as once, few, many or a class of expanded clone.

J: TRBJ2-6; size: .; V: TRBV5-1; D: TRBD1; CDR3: CASSDGTAGANVLTF; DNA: TGCGCCAGCAGCGACGGGACAGCTGGGGCCAACGTCCTGACTTTC
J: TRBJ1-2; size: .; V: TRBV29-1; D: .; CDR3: CSVEDLGPFYTF; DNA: TGCAGCGTTGAAGATCTGGGGCCCTTCTACACCTTC
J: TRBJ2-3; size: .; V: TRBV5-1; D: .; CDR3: CASSQEDGSTDTQYF; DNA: TGCGCCAGCAGCCAAGAGGACGGAAGCACAGATACGCAGTATTTT
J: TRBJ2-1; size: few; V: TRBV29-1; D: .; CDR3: CSVELGWSASSYNEQFF; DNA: TGCAGCGTTGAACTGGGGTGGTCGGCCAGCTCCTACAATGAGCAGTTCTTC
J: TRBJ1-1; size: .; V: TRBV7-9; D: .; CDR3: CASSLKLTGPLNTEAFF; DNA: TGTGCCAGCAGCTTAAAGTTGACAGGACCCTTGAACACTGAAGCTTTCTTT
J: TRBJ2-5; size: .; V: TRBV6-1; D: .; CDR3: CASRGHRTGEVTQYF; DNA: TGTGCCAGCAGAGGGCACCGGACGGGGGAGGTGACCCAGTACTTC
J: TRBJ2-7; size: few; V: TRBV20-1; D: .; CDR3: CSARVSTAFVGSYEQYF; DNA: TGCAGTGCTAGGGTGTCGACGGCTTTTGTGGGGTCCTACGAGCAGTACTTC
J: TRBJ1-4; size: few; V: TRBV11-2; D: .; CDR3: CASSSIGRGPTNEKLFF; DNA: TGTGCCAGCAGCTCGATAGGACGGGGCCCAACTAATGAAAAACTGTTTTTT
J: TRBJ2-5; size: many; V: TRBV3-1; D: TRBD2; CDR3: CASSQDRGGTQYF; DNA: TGTGCCAGCAGCCAAGATCGGGGGGGGACCCAGTACTTC
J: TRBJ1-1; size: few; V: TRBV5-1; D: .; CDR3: CASSPTISDIHAEAFF; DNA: TGCGCCAGCAGCCCAACTATCTCGGACATCCACGCAGAAGCTTTCTTT
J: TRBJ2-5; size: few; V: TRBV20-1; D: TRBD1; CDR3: CSASLGRGRETQYF; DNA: TGCAGTGCTAGTTTGGGCAGGGGGCGGGAGACCCAGTACTTC
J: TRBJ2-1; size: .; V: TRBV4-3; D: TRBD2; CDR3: CASSQDRVAASGGEDEQFF; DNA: TGCGCCAGCAGCCAAGACAGGGTAGCGGCTAGCGGGGGGGAAGATGAGCAGTTCTTC
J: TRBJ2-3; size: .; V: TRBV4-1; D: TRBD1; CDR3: CASSQDHGQGITDTRYF; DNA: TGCGCCAGCAGCCAAGACCACGGACAGGGGATCACAGATACGCGGTATTTT
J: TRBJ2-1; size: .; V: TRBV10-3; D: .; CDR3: CAISELSGINNEQFF; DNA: TGTGCCATCAGTGAGTTAAGCGGAATAAACAATGAGCAGTTCTTC
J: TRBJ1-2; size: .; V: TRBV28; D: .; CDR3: CASSYLQGGDGYTF; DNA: TGTGCCAGCAGTTACCTACAGGGAGGGGACGGCTACACCTTC
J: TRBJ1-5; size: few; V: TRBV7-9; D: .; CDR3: CASSLLRGGELQPQHF; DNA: TGTGCCAGCAGCTTACTCCGAGGCGGAGAACTCCAGCCCCAGCATTTT
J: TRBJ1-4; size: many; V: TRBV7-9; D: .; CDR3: CASSLGGKLFF; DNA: TGTGCCAGCAGCTTAGGGGGGAAACTGTTTTTT
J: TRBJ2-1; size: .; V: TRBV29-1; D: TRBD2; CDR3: CSVLWTSGSPQGQFF; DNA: TGCAGCGTTTTATGGACTAGCGGGAGCCCGCAAGGGCAGTTCTTC
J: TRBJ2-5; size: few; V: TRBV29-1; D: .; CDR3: CSVLLQETQYF; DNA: TGCAGCGTTCTCCTCCAAGAGACCCAGTACTTC
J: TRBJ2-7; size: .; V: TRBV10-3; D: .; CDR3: CAISEPGTFYEQYF; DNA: TGTGCCATCAGTGAGCCAGGGACCTTCTACGAGCAGTACTTC
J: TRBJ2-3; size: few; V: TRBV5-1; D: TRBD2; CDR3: CASSETSASDTQYF; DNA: TGCGCCAGCAGCGAAACTAGCGCCTCCGATACGCAGTATTTT
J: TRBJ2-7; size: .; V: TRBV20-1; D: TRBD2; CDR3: CSAPRRTAGTSYEQYF; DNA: TGCAGTGCCCCGCGAAGAACAGCCGGGACTAGCTACGAGCAGTACTTC
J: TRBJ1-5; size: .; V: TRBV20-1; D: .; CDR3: CSARGPSNQPQHF; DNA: TGCAGTGCTAGGGGCCCTAGCAATCAGCCCCAGCATTTT
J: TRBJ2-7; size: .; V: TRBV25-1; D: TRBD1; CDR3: CASREQGEPGEQYF; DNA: TGTGCCAGCAGGGAACAGGGGGAACCGGGGGAGCAGTACTTC
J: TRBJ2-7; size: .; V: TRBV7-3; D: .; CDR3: CASSLTPDSYEQYF; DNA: TGTGCCAGCAGCTTAACCCCGGACAGCTACGAGCAGTACTTC
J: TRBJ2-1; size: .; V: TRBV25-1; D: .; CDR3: CASSDGSRPGIGEQFF; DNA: TGTGCCAGCAGTGATGGTTCGAGGCCAGGGATCGGTGAGCAGTTCTTC
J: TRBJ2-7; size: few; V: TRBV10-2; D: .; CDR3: CASSDTAGGGEQYF; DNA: TGCGCCAGCAGTGATACCGCAGGGGGGGGCGAGCAGTACTTC
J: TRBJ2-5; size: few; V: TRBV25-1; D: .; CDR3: CASSDRSWTETQYF; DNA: TGTGCCAGCAGTGACAGAAGTTGGACCGAGACCCAGTACTTC
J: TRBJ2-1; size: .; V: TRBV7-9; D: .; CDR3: CASSLRQAFYNEQFF; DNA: TGTGCCAGCAGCTTAAGGCAGGCGTTCTACAATGAGCAGTTCTTC
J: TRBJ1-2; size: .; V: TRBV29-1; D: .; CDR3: CSVDFGGVF; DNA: TGCAGCGTTGACTTCGGCGGAGTATTC
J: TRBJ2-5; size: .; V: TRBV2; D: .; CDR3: CASSELMEFETQYF; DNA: TGTGCCAGCAGTGAACTGATGGAGTTTGAGACCCAGTACTTC
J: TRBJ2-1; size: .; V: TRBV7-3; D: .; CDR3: CASSLNGLGAPNEQFF; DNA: TGTGCCAGCAGCTTAAATGGTCTGGGGGCCCCCAATGAGCAGTTCTTC
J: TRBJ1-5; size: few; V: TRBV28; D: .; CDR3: CASRTSGRGRLGNQPQHF; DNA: TGTGCCAGCAGGACCTCTGGCAGGGGCAGATTGGGCAATCAGCCCCAGCATTTT
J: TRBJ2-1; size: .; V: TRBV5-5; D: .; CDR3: CASSFRGESYNEQFF; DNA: TGTGCCAGCAGCTTCCGGGGTGAGTCCTACAATGAGCAGTTCTTC
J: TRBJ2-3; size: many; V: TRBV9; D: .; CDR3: CASSEGGRADTQYF; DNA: TGTGCCAGCAGCGAAGGAGGCCGGGCAGATACGCAGTATTTT
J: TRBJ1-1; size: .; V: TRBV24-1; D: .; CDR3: CATSDLEGTEAFF; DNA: TGTGCCACCAGTGATCTGGAGGGCACTGAAGCTTTCTTT
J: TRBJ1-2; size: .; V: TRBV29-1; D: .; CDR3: CSVGADSPGGYTF; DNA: TGCAGCGTTGGGGCGGACAGCCCTGGTGGCTACACCTTC
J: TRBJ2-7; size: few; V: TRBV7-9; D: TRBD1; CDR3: CASSLKTGQHDEQYF; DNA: TGTGCCAGCAGCTTAAAAACGGGACAGCACGACGAGCAGTACTTC
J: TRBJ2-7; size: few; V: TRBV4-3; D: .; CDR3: CASSQDRTGSGREQYF; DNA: TGCGCCAGCAGCCAAGATCGAACAGGTTCAGGGCGCGAGCAGTACTTC
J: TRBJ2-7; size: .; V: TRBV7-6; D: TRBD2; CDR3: CASSVQRELEQYF; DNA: TGTGCCAGCAGCGTCCAGCGGGAGCTCGAGCAGTACTTC
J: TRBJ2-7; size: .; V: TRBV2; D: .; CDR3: CASSGFWSRQTASYEQYF; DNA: TGTGCCAGCAGTGGGTTCTGGTCTAGACAGACAGCCTCCTACGAGCAGTACTTC
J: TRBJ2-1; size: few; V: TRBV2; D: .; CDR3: CASSAWASSYNEQFF; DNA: TGTGCCAGCAGTGCTTGGGCGAGCTCCTACAATGAGCAGTTCTTC
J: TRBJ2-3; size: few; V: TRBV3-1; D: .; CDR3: CASSQELVLPTDTQYF; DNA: TGTGCCAGCAGCCAAGAACTGGTACTTCCCACAGATACGCAGTATTTT
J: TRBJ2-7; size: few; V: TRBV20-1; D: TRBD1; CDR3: CSARDGDRGGLEQYF; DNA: TGCAGTGCTAGAGATGGGGACAGGGGAGGGCTCGAGCAGTACTTC
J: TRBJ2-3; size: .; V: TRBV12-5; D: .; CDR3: CASGLVLEDTQYF; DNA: TGTGCTAGTGGTTTGGTACTGGAAGATACGCAGTATTTT
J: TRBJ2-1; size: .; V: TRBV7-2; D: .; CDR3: CASSLPVHGSSYNEQFF; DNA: TGTGCCAGCAGCTTACCCGTACATGGGTCCTCCTACAATGAGCAGTTCTTC
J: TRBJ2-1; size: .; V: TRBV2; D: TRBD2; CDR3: CASPPTSGHNNKQFF; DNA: TGTGCCAGCCCCCCGACTAGCGGGCACAACAATAAGCAGTTCTTC